This T cell receptor (beta chain) was found in a study of CD8 T cells in ankylosing spondylitis. Whole-study results and caveats: Seemingly distinctive of ankylosing spondylitis blood was a TCR beta motif formed by eight highly homologous variants. Reports of some motif variants in reactive arthritis synovial fluid and blood predate this one. Within matched ankylosing spondylitis synovial fluid, disease-linked clones were reportedly significantly enriched.

Quantitative molecular-barcoded 5'-RACE generated the TCR beta libraries. Each CDR3 protein gets one entry after TCRdb re-called the 5' RACE reads with MiXCR. Of some 130,000 distinct CDR3 sequences in the sample, about an eighth were seen once. V lost 2 bases, J lost 2 bases, and 8 bases lay in between. The CDR3 is made up of 13 amino acids. Germline-derived CDR1 and CDR2 are GTSNPN and SVGIG (reference sequence). Worth noting for this clonotype: Its cognate antigen is unknown.

The TCR was taken from a female donor with ankylosing spondylitis or in good health (not recorded which). The rearrangement links TRBV30 to TRBJ2-3, with D unresolved. The source material was blood, either unsorted or a sorted T cell fraction (not recorded which). This CDR3 reads CAWSLGSTDTQYF. The CDR3 coding sequence is TGTGCCTGGAGTCTGGGTTCCACAGATACGCAGTATTTT.